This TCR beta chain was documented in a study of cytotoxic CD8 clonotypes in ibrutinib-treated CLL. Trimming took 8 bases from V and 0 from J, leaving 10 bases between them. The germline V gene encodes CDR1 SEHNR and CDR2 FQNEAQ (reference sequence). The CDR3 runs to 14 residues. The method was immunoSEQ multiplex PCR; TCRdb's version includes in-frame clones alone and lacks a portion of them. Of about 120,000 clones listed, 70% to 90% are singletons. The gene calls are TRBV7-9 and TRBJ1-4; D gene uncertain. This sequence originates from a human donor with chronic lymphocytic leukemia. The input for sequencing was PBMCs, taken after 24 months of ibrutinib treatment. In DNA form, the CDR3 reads TGTGCCAGCGGTATGATTACAACTAATGAAAAACTGTTTTTT. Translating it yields CASGMITTNEKLFF. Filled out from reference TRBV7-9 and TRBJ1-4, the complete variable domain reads DTGVSQNPRHKITKRGQNVTFRCDPISEHNRLYWYRQTLGQGPEFLTYFQNEAQLEKSRLLSDRFSAERPKGSFSTLEIQRTEQGDSAMYLCASGMITTNEKLFFGSGTQLSVL.